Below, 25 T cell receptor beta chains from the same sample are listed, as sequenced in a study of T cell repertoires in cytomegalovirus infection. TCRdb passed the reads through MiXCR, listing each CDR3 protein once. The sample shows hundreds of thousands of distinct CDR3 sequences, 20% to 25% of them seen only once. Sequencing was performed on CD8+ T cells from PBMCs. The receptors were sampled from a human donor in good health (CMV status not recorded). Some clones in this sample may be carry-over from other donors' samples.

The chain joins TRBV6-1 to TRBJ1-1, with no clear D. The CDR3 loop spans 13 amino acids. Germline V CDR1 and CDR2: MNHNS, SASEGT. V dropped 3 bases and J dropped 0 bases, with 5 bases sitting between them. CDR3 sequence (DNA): TGTGCCAGCAGTGATTGGGTGAACACTGAAGCTTTCTTT. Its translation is CASSDWVNTEAFF.

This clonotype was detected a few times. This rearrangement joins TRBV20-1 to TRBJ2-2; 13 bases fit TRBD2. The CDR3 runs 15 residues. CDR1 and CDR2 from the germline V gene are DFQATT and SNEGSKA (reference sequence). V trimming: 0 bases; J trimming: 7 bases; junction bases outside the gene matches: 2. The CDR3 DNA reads TGCAGTGCTAGAGACGGGACTAGCGGGGTCGGGGAGCTGTTTTTT. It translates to CSARDGTSGVGELFF.

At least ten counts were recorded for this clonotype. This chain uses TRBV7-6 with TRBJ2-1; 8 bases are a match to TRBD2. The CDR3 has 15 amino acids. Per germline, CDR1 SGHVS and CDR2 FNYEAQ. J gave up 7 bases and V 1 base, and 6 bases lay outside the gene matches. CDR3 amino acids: CASSLDSGGQNEQFF. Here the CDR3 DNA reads TGTGCCAGCAGCTTAGACTCGGGGGGGCAAAATGAGCAGTTCTTC.

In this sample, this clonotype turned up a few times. The CDR3 sequence is CSVYRGLNTEAFF. In DNA, the CDR3 is TGCAGCGTCTACAGGGGCCTGAACACTGAAGCTTTCTTT. The chain is built from TRBV29-1 and TRBJ1-1; 7 bases match TRBD1. V dropped 6 bases and J dropped 0; count of bases not matched to a gene: 4. Germline lookup yields CDR1 SQVTM and CDR2 ANQGSEA. CDR3 length equals 13 residues.

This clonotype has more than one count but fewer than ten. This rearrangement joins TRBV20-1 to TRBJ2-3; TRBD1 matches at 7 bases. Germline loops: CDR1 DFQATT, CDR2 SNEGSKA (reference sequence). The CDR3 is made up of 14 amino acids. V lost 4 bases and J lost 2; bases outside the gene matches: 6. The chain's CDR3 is CSANWDSPTDTQYF. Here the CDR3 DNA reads TGCAGTGCTAACTGGGACAGTCCCACAGATACGCAGTATTTT.

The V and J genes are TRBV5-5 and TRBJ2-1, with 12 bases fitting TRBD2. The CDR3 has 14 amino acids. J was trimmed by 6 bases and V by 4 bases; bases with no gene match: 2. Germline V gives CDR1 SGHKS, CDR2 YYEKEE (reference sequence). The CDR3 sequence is CASSVGLAGNEQFF. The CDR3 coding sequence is TGTGCCAGCAGCGTGGGACTAGCGGGCAATGAGCAGTTCTTC.

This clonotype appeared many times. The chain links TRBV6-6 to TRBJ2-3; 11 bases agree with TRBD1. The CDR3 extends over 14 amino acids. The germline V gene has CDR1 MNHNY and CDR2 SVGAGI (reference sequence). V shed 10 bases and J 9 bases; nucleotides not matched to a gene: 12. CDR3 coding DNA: TGTGCCACCCATTCAGGGACAGGGGGTCCCACGCAGTATTTT. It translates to CATHSGTGGPTQYF.

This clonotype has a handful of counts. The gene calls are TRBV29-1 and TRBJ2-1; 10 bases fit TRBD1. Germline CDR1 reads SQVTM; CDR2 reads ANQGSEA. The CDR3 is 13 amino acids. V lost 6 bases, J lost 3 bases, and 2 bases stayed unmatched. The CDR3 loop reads CSVRDRGYNEQFF. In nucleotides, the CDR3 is TGCAGCGTCCGGGACAGGGGCTACAATGAGCAGTTCTTC.

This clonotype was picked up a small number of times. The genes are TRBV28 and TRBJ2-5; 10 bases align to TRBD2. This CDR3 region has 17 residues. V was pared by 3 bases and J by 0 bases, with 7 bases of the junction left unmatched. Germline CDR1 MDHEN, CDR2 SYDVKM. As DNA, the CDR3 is TGTGCCAGCAGTTTGGGGCTAGCGGGGGAGTACCAAGAGACCCAGTACTTC. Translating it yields CASSLGLAGEYQETQYF.

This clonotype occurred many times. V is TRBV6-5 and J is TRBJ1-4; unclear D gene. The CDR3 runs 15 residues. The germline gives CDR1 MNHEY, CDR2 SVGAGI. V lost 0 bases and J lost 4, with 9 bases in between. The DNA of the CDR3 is TGTGCCAGCAGTTACTCGATACAGTTTAATGAAAAACTGTTTTTT. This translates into CASSYSIQFNEKLFF.

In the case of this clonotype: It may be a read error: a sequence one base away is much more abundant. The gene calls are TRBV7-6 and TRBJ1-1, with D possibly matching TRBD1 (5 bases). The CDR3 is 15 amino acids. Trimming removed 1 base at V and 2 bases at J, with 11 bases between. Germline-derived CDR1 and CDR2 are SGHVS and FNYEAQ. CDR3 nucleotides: TGTGCCAGCAGCTTAGGTCAGGACATAAACACTGAAGCTTTCTTT. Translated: CASSLGQDINTEAFF.

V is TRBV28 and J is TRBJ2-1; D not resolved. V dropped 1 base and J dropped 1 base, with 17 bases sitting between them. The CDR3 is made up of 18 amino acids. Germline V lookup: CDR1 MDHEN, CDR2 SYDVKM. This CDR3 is CASSLFGISLDSYNEQFF. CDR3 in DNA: TGTGCCAGCAGTTTATTTGGGATCTCCCTTGATTCCTACAATGAGCAGTTCTTC.

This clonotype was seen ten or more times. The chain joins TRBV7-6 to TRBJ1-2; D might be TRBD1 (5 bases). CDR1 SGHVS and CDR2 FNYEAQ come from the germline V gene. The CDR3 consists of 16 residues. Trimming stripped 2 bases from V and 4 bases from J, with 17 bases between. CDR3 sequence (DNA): TGTGCCAGCAGCTTAACGATCGGGCAGGGCTTCTATGGCTACACCTTC. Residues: CASSLTIGQGFYGYTF.

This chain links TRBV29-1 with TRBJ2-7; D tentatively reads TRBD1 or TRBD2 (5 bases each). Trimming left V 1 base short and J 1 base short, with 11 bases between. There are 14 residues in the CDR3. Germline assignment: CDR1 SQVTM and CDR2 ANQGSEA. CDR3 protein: CSVEGGPESYEQYF. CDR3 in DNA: TGCAGCGTTGAAGGGGGACCAGAGTCCTACGAGCAGTACTTC.

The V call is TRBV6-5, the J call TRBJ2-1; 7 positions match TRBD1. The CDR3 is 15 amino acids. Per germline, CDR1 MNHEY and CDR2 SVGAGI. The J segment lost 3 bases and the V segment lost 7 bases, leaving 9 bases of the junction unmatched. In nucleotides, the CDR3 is TGTGCCAGCACCTCCCATGGGGACAGCTACAATGAGCAGTTCTTC. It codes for CASTSHGDSYNEQFF.

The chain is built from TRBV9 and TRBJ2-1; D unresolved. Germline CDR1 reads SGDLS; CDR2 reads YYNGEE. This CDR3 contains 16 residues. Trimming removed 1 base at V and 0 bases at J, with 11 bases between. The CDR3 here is CASSVSRVVSYNEQFF. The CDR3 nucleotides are TGTGCCAGCAGCGTAAGTCGGGTTGTCTCCTACAATGAGCAGTTCTTC.

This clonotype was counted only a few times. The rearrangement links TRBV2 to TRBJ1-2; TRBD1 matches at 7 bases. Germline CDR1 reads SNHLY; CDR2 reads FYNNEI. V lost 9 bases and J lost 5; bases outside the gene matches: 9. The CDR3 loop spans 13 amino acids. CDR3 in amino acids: CARPGQRRYGYTF. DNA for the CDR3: TGTGCCAGACCGGGACAGCGACGTTATGGCTACACCTTC.

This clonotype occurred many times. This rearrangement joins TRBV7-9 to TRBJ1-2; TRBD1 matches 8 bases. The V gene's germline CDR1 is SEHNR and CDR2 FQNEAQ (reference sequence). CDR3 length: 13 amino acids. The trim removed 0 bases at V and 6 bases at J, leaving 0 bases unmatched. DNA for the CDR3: TGTGCCAGCAGCTTAGCACAGGGGGATGGCTACACCTTC. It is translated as CASSLAQGDGYTF. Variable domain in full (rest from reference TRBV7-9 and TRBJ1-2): DTGVSQNPRHKITKRGQNVTFRCDPISEHNRLYWYRQTLGQGPEFLTYFQNEAQLEKSRLLSDRFSAERPKGSFSTLEIQRTEQGDSAMYLCASSLAQGDGYTFGSGTRLTVV.

The CDR3 nucleotides are TGCAGTGCTAGCGGCGGTCAGTTCCAAATCTACGAGCAGTACTTC. Protein product: CSASGGQFQIYEQYF. The chain combines TRBV20-1 with TRBJ2-7; D call uncertain. CDR3 length: 15 amino acids. Germline-derived CDR1 and CDR2 are DFQATT and SNEGSKA (reference sequence). The V and J ends lost 3 bases and 3 bases respectively, with 18 bases between them.

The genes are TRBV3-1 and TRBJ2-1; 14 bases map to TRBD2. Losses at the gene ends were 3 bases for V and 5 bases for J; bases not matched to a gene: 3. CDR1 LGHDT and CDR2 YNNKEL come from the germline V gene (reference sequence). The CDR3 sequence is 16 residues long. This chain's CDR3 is CASSQTGLAGDNEQFF. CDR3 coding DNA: TGTGCCAGCAGCCAGACGGGACTAGCGGGGGACAATGAGCAGTTCTTC.

CDR3 DNA sequence: TGCGCCAGCAGCCGAAAGGGGGTAGGGGACCCTTCCTACAATGAGCAGTTCTTC. Translated, it gives CASSRKGVGDPSYNEQFF. The chain uses TRBV4-1 and TRBJ2-1; D may be TRBD1 (6 bases). Per germline, CDR1 MGHRA and CDR2 YSYEKL. Between the trimmed V and J ends, which lost 4 bases and 1 base, there was a span of 20 bases. The CDR3 is made up of 18 amino acids.

The CDR3 sequence is CASTGTSGNEQFF. CDR3 coding DNA: TGTGCCAGTACCGGGACTAGTGGCAATGAGCAGTTCTTC. J is TRBJ2-1 and V is TRBV19; 8 bases align to TRBD2. CDR3 size: 13 residues. Germline values: CDR1 LNHDA, CDR2 SQIVND (reference sequence). V shed 7 bases and J 6 bases; nucleotides not matched to a gene: 5.

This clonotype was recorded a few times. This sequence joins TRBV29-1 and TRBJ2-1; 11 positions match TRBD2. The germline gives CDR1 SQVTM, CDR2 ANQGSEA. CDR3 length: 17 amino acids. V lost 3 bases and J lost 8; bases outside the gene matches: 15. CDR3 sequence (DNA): TGCAGCGTTGATGACCCGAAGATAGCGGGGGGGTGGGATGAGCAGTTCTTC. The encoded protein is CSVDDPKIAGGWDEQFF.

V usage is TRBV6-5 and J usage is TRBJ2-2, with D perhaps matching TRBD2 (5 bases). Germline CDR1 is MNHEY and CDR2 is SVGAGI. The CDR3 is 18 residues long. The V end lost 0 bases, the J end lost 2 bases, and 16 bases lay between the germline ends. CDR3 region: CASSYSVLTRINTGELFF. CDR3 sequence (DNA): TGTGCCAGCAGTTACTCGGTCCTTACTAGGATTAACACCGGGGAGCTGTTTTTT.

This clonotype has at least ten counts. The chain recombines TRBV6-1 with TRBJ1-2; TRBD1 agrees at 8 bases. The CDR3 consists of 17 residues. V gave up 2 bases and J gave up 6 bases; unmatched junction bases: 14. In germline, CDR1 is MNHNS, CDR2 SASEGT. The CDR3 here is CASSELDRVYLADGYTF. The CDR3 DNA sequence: TGTGCCAGCAGTGAACTGGACAGGGTATACCTAGCGGATGGCTACACCTTC.